The source of this TCR beta chain is a study of technical replicates of blood from a few donors. Libraries were prepared by immunoSEQ multiplex PCR; TCRdb keeps only in-frame clonotypes and omits some of them. The sample holds some 71,000 clones, nearly 98% seen once. This sequence originates from a human donor in good health. The sample was T cells isolated from PBMCs.

CDR3 loop: CASSGGNMNTEAFF. The CDR3 DNA follows: TGTGCCAGCAGTGGAGGAAACATGAACACTGAAGCTTTCTTT. This chain joins TRBV6-6 and TRBJ1-1; no definite D call. There are 14 residues in the CDR3. V dropped 5 bases and J dropped 0 bases, with 10 bases sitting between them. The germline CDR1 and CDR2 sequences are MNHNY and SVGAGI (reference sequence).